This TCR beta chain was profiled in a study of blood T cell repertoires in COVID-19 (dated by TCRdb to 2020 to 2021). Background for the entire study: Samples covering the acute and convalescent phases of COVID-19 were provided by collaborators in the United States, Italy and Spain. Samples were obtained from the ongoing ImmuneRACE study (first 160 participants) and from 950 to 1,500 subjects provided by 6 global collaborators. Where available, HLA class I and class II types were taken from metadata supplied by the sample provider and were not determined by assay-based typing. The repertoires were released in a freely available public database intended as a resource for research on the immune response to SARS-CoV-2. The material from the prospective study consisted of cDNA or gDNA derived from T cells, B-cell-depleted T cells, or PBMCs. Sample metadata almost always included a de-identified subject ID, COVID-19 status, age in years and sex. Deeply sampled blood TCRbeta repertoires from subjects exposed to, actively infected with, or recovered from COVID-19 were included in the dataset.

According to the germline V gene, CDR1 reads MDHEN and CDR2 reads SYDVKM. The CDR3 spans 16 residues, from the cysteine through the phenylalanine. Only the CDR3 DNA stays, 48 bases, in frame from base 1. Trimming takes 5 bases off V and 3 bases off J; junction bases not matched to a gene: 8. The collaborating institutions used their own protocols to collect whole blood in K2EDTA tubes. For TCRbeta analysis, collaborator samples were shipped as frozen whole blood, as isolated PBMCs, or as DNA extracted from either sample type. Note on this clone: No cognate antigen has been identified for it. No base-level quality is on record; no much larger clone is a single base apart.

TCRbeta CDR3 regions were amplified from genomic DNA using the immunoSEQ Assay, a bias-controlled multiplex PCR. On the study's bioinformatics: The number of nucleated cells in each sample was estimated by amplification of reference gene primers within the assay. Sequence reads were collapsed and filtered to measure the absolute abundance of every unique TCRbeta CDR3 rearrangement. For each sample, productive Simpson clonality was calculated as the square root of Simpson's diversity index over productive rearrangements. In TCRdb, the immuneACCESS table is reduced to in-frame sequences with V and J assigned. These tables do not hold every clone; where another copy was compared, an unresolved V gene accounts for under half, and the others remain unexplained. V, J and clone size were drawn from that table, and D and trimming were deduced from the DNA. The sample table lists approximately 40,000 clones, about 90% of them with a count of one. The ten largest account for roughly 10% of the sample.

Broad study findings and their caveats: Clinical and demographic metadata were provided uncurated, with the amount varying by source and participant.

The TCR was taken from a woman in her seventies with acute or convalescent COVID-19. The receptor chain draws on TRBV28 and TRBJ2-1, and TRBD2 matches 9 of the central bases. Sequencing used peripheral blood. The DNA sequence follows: TGTGCCAGCAGTGAGCCCAGCGGGGGGATCTACAATGAGCAGTTCTTC. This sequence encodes CASSEPSGGIYNEQFF. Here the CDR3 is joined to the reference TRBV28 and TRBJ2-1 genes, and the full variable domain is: DVKVTQSSRYLVKRTGEKVFLECVQDMDHENMFWYRQDPGLGLRLIYFSYDVKMKEKGDIPEGYSVSREKKERFSLILESASTNQTSMYLCASSEPSGGIYNEQFFGPGTRLTVL.